The clone carrying this T cell receptor (beta chain) has ten or more counts. What it recognizes is unknown. Measured with immunoSEQ multiplex PCR; TCRdb has only the in-frame clones, and not every one. Altogether 30,000 to 35,000 clones were found in the sample, and no singletons occur. The entry originates in a study of T cells after posttransplantation cyclophosphamide. V dropped 2 bases and J dropped 6; count of bases not matched to a gene: 10. CDR3 length: 15 amino acids. Germline assignment: CDR1 LNHNV and CDR2 YYDKDF (reference sequence). Whole-study results and caveats: TRB clonality was highly associated with recipient CMV seropositivity and reactivation.

This TCR derives from a woman in her 30s in good health and a related stem cell transplant donor. The sample was PBMCs. The V call is TRBV15, the J call TRBJ2-7; TRBD1 matches at 7 bases. CDR3 coding DNA: TGTGCCACCAGCAGAATTCCCGCCGGGACAGTCGAGCAGTACTTC. Protein product: CATSRIPAGTVEQYF.